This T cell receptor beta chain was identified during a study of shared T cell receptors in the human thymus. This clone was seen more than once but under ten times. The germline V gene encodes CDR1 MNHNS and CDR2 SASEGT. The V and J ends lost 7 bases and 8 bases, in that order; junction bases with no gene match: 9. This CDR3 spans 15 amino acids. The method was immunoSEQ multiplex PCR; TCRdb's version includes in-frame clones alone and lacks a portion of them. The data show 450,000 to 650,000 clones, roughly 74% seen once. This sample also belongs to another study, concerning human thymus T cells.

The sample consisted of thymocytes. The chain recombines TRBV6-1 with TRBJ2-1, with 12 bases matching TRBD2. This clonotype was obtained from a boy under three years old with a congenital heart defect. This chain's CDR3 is CASNSKLAGGHEQFF. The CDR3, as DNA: TGTGCCAGCAACAGTAAACTAGCGGGAGGACATGAGCAGTTCTTC.